This T cell receptor (beta chain) emerged from a study of beta chain features in type 1 diabetes (dated by TCRdb to 2016 to 2019). Concerning the study at large: No differences in mean age, gender distribution, total cell number or subset yield were found between patients and healthy donors. Naive and central memory subsets were obtained from all 30 or so donors, but regulatory and stem cell-like memory subsets were isolated from only 8 patients and 8 healthy donors. A total of approximately 100 million sorted cells were examined across all samples, and the number of cells per subset was strongly correlated with RNA yield. The study compared TCRB repertoires of sorted circulating CD4+ T cell subsets between recently diagnosed type 1 diabetes patients and matched healthy donors. What the work shows at the level of the full study, not this receptor alone: Type 1 diabetes patients showed a moderate but significant shortening of TCRB CDR3 length in all four CD4+ subsets. Because cDNA was sequenced instead of genomic DNA, activated cells with high expression could be over-represented, although the groups did not differ in activation or CD3 levels. At VDJ recombination sites, type 1 diabetes patients had fewer insertions and more deleted nucleotides, which implies abnormalities in thymic rearrangement. The naive, central memory and regulatory TCRB repertoires appeared to resemble one another more closely among patients than among healthy donors. Only small numbers of individuals were included in the HLA sub-analyses, which left unresolved whether HLA type had any influence on TCRB rearrangement. PCR might favor shorter templates, but patient and control samples were amplified and corrected together, so any skew would affect both groups equally.

The entire amount of isolated RNA was reverse transcribed using the High Capacity cDNA Reverse Transcription Kit, so the sequenced TCRB transcripts were expressed ones. Deep immunoSEQ sequencing was performed on naive, central memory and regulatory T cell samples, with an average of roughly 3.3 million total reads per sample. Sorted cells were lysed in RLT buffer, and RNA was extracted using DNase-treated RNeasy Micro or Mini kits according to cell number. Each cell subset was processed on its own to prevent cross-contamination, while patient and healthy donor samples were processed together. The immunoSEQ multiplex PCR was used to amplify TCRB sequences from cDNA, generating 87-bp fragments that spanned the CDR3 region. Sequencing of the amplicons was performed on the Illumina HiSeq platform. The paper's data handling went like this. Synthetic template baselines were used to correct PCR bias computationally, reads within Hamming distance 2 were collapsed, and singletons that could not be merged were discarded. Reads were aligned against IMGT to assign V, D and J genes, CDR3 length and insertions or deletions at six rearrangement sites. Within each subset, clonotype counts were normalized to the number of sorted cells before true diversity and Gini coefficients were calculated with the tcR R package. The overlap coefficient, calculated on TCRB nucleotide sequences, was used to quantify repertoire sharing. This is the immuneACCESS table as TCRdb keeps it, with only in-frame sequences that have V and J called. A part of the clones is gone; compared with another copy, unresolved V genes explain less than half, and the rest is unexplained. From that table come the V and J calls and clone size; the DNA was used to work out D and trimming. The sample yields about 170,000 clones; around 7.9% were counted once. 0.5% of the sample lies in the top ten.

Note on this clone: The specificity of this receptor is unknown. A read error may produce the germline difference seen at one junction end.

The CDR3 spans 15 residues, from the cysteine through the phenylalanine. The only DNA kept is the CDR3, 45 bases in frame from the first base. Sequences SNHLY (CDR1) and FYNNEI (CDR2) are obtained from the germline V gene. Each donor gave one peripheral blood draw, averaging approximately 110 mL, which was collected into heparinised tubes. Naive, central memory, regulatory and stem cell-like memory CD4+ T cells were sorted on a BD FACSAria II using a panel including CD45RO, CCR7, CD25, CD127, CD95 and CD27. All sorted populations exceeded 95% purity. PBMCs were separated immediately by Lymphoprep density gradient centrifugation and were stained directly, without being cultured. So that batch effects would be minimized, each experiment stained and sorted samples in pairs, pairing one healthy donor with one patient.

This TCR was sampled from a man aged 18 to 29 with type 1 diabetes. The sequence links TRBV2 to TRBJ1-2; 7 nucleotides in the junction match TRBD1. Sample: central memory CD4+ T cells from blood. The sequence in DNA is TGTGCCAGCAGCGAAAAAGCGACAGGGAACTACGGCTACACCTTC. It is translated as CASSEKATGNYGYTF.